This TCR beta chain was identified during a study of blood T cell repertoires in COVID-19 (dated by TCRdb to 2019 to 2021). In the study overall: Samples from collaborators originated in the United States, Italy and Spain and spanned both the acute and convalescent phases of COVID-19. The material from the prospective study consisted of cDNA or gDNA derived from T cells, B-cell-depleted T cells, or PBMCs. Deeply sampled blood TCRbeta repertoires from subjects exposed to, actively infected with, or recovered from COVID-19 were included in the dataset. The repertoires were made available in a free public database intended to serve as a resource for research on the immune response to SARS-CoV-2. Samples were obtained from the ongoing ImmuneRACE study (first 160 participants) and from about 1,300 subjects provided by 6 global collaborators. The sample metadata nearly always contained a de-identified subject ID, COVID-19 status, age in years and sex. Where HLA class I and class II types were available, the types were taken from metadata supplied by the sample provider, not from assay-based typing. Here is what the overall study found, with its caveats: Clinical and demographic metadata were provided uncurated, with the amount varying by source and participant.

TCRbeta CDR3 regions were amplified from genomic DNA using the immunoSEQ Assay, a bias-controlled multiplex PCR. The study's processing was this. The number of nucleated cells in each sample was estimated by amplification of reference gene primers within the assay. To quantify the absolute abundance of each unique TCRbeta CDR3 rearrangement, sequence reads were collapsed and filtered. For each sample, productive Simpson clonality was calculated by taking the square root of Simpson's diversity index across productive rearrangements. Held by TCRdb, this immuneACCESS table contains in-frame sequences only and omits some clones. Under half of the omission traces to an unresolved V gene where checked; the cause of the rest is unknown. That table gives V, J and clone size, and the DNA gave D and trimming. The sample contains about 130,000 clones, roughly 90% of them found a single time. Approximately 2% of the sample is held by the ten biggest clonotypes.

Collaborating institutions collected whole blood in K2EDTA tubes following their own protocols. For TCRbeta analysis, collaborators shipped samples in one of three forms: frozen whole blood, isolated PBMCs, or DNA extracted from either of those sample types. For this clone: Its binding antigen is unknown. No quality values exist for individual bases; no much larger clone is one base distant.

The sample comprised peripheral blood. The TCR comes from a man in his 70s with active COVID-19.

The DNA is TGTGCCAGCAGCCCACAGGGGGCTGGTGAAAAACTGTTTTTT. Translated, this is CASSPQGAGEKLFF. In this chain, TRBV14 is recombined with TRBJ1-4, with 9 central nucleotides matching TRBD1. Taken from the germline V gene, the CDR1 and CDR2 loops are SGHDN and FVKESK. Counted from cysteine to phenylalanine, this CDR3 has 14 amino acids. CDR3 DNA only is kept here, 42 bases in frame from base 1. Germline trimming amounts to 4 bases on V and 7 bases on J, with 4 as the count of junction bases outside the gene matches. With the rest looked up from the reference TRBV14 and TRBJ1-4 genes rather than sequenced, the full variable domain is EAGVTQFPSHSVIEKGQTVTLRCDPISGHDNLYWYRRVMGKEIKFLLHFVKESKQDESGMPNNRFLAERTGGTYSTLKVQPAELEDSGVYFCASSPQGAGEKLFFGSGTQLSVL.